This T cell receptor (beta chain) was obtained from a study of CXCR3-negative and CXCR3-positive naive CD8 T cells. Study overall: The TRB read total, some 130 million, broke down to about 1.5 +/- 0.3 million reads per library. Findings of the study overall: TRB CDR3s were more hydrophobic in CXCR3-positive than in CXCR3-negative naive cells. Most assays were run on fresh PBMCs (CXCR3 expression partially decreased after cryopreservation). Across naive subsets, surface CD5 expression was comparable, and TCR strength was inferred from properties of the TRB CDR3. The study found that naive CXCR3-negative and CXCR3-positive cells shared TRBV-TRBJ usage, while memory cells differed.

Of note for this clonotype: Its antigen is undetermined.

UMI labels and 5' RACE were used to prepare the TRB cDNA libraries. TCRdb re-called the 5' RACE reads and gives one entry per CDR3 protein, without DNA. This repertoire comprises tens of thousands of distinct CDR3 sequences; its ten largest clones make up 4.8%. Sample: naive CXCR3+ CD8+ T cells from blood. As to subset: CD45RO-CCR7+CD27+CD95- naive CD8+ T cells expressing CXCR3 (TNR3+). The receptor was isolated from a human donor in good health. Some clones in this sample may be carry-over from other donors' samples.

The CDR3 loop is CSAGQGANMNTEAFF. V gene TRBV20-1 combines with J gene TRBJ1-1; TCRdb names TRBD1, which stays unverified in the absence of DNA. Germline V gene sequence: CDR1 DFQATT, CDR2 SNEGSKA (reference sequence). The CDR3 totals 15 residues.